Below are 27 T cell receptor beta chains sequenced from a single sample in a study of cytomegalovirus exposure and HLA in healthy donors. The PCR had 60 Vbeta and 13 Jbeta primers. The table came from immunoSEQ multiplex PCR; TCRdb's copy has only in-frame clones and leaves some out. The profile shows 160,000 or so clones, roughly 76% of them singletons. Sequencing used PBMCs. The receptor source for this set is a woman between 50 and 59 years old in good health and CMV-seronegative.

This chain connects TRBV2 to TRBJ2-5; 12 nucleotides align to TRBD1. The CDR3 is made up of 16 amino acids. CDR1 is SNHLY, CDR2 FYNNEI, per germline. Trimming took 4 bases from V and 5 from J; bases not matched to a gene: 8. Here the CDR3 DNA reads TGTGCCAGCAGTGCGCAGGGACAGGGGGCCTCGGAGACCCAGTACTTC. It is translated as CASSAQGQGASETQYF.

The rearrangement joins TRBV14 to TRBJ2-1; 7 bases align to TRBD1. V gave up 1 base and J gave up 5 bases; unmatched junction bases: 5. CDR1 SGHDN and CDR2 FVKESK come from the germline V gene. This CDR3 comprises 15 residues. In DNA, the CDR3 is TGTGCCAGCAGCCAAGTACAGGGGACCCACAATGAGCAGTTCTTC. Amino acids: CASSQVQGTHNEQFF.

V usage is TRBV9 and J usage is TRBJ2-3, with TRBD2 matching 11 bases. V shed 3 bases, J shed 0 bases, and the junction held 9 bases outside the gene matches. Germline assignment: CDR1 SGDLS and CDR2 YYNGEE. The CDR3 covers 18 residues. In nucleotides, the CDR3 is TGTGCCAGCAGCGATGGGCTAGCGGGGGGCTTTAGCACAGATACGCAGTATTTT. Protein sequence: CASSDGLAGGFSTDTQYF.

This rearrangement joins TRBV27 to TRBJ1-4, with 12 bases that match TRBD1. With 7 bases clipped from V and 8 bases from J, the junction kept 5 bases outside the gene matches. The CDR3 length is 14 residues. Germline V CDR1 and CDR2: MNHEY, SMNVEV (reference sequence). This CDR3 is CASMGQGAGEKLFF. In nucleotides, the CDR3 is TGTGCCAGCATGGGACAGGGGGCTGGGGAAAAACTGTTTTTT. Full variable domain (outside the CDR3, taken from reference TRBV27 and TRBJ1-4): EAQVTQNPRYLITVTGKKLTVTCSQNMNHEYMSWYRQDPGLGLRQIYYSMNVEVTDKGDVPEGYKVSRKEKRNFPLILESPSPNQTSLYFCASMGQGAGEKLFFGSGTQLSVL.

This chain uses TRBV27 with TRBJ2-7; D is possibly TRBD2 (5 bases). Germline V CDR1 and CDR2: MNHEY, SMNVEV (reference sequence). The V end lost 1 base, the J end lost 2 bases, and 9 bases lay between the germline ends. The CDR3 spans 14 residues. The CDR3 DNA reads TGTGCCAGCAGTTTATACGGAGGAACCTACGAGCAGTACTTC. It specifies CASSLYGGTYEQYF.

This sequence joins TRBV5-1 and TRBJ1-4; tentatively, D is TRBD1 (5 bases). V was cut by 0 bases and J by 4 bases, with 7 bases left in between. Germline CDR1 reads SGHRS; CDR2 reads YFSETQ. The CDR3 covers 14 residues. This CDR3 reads CASSLGGVNEKLFF. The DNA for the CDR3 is TGCGCCAGCAGCTTGGGGGGGGTTAATGAAAAACTGTTTTTT.

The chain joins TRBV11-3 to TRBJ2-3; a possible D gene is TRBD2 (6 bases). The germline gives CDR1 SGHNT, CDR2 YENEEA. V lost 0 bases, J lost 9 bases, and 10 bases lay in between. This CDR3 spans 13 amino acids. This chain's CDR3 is CASSLEDAGTQYF. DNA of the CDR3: TGTGCCAGCAGCTTAGAGGATGCGGGAACGCAGTATTTT.

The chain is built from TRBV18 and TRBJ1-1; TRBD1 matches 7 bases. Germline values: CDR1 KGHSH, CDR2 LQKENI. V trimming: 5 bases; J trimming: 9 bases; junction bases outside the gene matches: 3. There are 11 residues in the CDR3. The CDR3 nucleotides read TGTGCCAGCTCAGGGACAGTGCAAGCTTTCTTT. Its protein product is CASSGTVQAFF. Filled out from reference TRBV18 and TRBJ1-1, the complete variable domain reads NAGVMQNPRHLVRRRGQEARLRCSPMKGHSHVYWYRQLPEEGLKFMVYLQKENIIDESGMPKERFSAEFPKEGPSILRIQQVVRGDSAAYFCASSGTVQAFFGQGTRLTVV.

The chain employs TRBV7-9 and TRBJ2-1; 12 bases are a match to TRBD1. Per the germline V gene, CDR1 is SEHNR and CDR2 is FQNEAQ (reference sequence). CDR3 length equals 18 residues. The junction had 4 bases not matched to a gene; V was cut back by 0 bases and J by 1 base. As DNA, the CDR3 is TGTGCCAGCAGCTTAGCGTTGGGACAGGGGGCTTCCTACAATGAGCAGTTCTTC. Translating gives CASSLALGQGASYNEQFF.

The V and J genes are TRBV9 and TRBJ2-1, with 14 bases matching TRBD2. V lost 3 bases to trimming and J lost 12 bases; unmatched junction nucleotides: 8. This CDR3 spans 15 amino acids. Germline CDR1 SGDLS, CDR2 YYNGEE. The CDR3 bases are TGTGCCAGCAGCGAGCCCGGGACTAGCGGGGGTGTGCAGTTCTTC. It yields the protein CASSEPGTSGGVQFF.

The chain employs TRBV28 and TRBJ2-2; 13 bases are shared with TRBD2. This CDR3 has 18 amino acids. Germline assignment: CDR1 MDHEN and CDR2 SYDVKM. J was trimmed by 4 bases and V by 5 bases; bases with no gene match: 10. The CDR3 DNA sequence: TGTGCCAGCAGTCCCCGGACTAGCGGGAGAAAGGGCACCGGGGAGCTGTTTTTT. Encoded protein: CASSPRTSGRKGTGELFF.

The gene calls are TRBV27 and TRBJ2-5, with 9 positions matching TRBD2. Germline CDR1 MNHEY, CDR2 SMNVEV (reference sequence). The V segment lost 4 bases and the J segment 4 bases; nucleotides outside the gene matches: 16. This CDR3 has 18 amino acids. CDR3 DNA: TGTGCCAGCAGTTGCCCCCTCGAGAGCGGGAGGTGTGGAGAGACCCAGTACTTC. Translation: CASSCPLESGRCGETQYF.

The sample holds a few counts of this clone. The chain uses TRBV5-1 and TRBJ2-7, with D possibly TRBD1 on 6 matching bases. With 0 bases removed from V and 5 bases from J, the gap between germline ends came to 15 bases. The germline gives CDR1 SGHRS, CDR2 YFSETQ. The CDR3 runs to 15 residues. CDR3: CASSLGQGSGHEQYF. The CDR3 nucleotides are TGCGCCAGCAGCTTGGGGCAGGGGAGTGGGCACGAGCAGTACTTC.

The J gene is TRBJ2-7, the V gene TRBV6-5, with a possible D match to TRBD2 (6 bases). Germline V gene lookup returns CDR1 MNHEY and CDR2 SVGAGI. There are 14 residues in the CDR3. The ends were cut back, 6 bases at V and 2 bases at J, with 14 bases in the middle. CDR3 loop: CASSLSGLTYEQYF. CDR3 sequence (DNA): TGTGCCAGCAGCCTCTCGGGACTTACCTACGAGCAGTACTTC.

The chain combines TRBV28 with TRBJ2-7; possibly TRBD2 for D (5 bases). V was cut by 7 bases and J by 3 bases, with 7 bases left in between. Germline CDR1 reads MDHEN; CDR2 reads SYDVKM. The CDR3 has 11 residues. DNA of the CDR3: TGTGCCAGCAACGGGAACTACGAGCAGTACTTC. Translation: CASNGNYEQYF.

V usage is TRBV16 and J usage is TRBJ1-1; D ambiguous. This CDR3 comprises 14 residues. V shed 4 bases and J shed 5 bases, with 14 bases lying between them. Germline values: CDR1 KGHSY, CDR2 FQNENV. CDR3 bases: TGTGCCAGCAGCCCACGCGGCCGGGGTACTGAAGCTTTCTTT. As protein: CASSPRGRGTEAFF.

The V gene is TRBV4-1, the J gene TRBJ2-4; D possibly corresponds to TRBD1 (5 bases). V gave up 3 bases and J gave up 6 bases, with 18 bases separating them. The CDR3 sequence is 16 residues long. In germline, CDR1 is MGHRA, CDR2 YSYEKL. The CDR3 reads CASSHDQDSSSNIQYF. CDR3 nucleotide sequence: TGCGCCAGCAGCCACGATCAAGACAGTTCCTCAAACATTCAGTACTTC.

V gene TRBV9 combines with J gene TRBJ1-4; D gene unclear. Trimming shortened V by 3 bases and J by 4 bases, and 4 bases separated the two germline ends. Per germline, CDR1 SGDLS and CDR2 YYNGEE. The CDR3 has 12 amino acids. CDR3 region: CASSDSNEKLFF. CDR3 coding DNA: TGTGCCAGCAGCGACAGTAATGAAAAACTGTTTTTT.

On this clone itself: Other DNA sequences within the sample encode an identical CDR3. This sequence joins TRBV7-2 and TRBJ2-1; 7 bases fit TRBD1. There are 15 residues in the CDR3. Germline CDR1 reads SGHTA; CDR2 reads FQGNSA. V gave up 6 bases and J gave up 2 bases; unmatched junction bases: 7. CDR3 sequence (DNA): TGTGCCAGCAGTTCAACCGGGACAGCCTACAATGAGCAGTTCTTC. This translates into CASSSTGTAYNEQFF.

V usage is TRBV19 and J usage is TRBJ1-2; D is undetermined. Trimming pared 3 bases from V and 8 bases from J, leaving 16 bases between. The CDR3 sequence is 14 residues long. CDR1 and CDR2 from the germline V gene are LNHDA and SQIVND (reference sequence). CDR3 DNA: TGTGCCAGTAGTATGTTGGAGGACTTCGGCGGCTACACCTTC. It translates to CASSMLEDFGGYTF.

The CDR3 reads CASSFYSAGAGHNEQFF. CDR3 sequence (DNA): TGTGCCAGCAGCTTTTATAGTGCGGGGGCCGGACACAATGAGCAGTTCTTC. The chain combines TRBV11-2 with TRBJ2-1; D is perhaps TRBD2 (7 bases). Germline CDR1 SGHAT, CDR2 FQNNGV. The CDR3 spans 17 residues. V lost 3 bases to trimming and J lost 5 bases, with 20 bases between them. Supplemented by reference TRBV11-2 and TRBJ2-1, the full variable domain reads EAGVAQSPRYKIIEKRQSVAFWCNPISGHATLYWYQQILGQGPKLLIQFQNNGVVDDSQLPKDRFSAERLKGVDSTLKIQPAKLEDSAVYLCASSFYSAGAGHNEQFFGPGTRLTVL.

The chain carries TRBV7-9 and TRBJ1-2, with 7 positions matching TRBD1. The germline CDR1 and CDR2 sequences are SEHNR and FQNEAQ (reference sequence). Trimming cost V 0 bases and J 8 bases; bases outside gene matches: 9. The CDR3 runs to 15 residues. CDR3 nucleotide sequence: TGTGCCAGCAGCTTAGCCGGGACAGAGAACGTAGGCTACACCTTC. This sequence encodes CASSLAGTENVGYTF.

DNA of the CDR3: TGCGCCACCTCGAGGGAGAATCCAGGGGGCGACGGCTACACCTTC. This sequence encodes CATSRENPGGDGYTF. The chain uses TRBV4-1 and TRBJ1-2, with 8 nucleotides matching TRBD1. Germline V gene data show CDR1 as MGHRA and CDR2 as YSYEKL. This CDR3 contains 15 residues. V gave up 10 bases and J gave up 8 bases; unmatched junction bases: 18.

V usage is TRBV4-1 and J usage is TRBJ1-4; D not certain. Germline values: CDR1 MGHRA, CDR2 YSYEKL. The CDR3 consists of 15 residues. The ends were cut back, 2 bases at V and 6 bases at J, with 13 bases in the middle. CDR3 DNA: TGCGCCAGCAGCCAACCGGTGAGGTCGGATGAAAAACTGTTTTTT. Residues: CASSQPVRSDEKLFF.

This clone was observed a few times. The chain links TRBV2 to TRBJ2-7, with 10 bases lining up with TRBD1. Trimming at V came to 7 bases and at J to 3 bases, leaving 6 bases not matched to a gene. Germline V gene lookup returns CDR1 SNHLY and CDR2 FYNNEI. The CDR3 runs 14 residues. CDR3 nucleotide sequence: TGTGCCAGCATGGTCAGGACAGGGGGCTACGAGCAGTACTTC. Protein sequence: CASMVRTGGYEQYF.

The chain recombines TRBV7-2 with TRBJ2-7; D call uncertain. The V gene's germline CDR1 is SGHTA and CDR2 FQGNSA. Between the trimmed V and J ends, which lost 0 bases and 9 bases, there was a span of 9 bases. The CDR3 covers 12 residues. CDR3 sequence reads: CASSLASTGQYF. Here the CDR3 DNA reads TGTGCCAGCAGCTTAGCTTCCACGGGGCAGTACTTC. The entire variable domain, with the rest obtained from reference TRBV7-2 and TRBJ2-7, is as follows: GAGVSQSPSNKVTEKGKDVELRCDPISGHTALYWYRQSLGQGLEFLIYFQGNSAPDKSGLPSDRFSAERTGGSVSTLTIQRTQQEDSAVYLCASSLASTGQYFGPGTRLTVT.

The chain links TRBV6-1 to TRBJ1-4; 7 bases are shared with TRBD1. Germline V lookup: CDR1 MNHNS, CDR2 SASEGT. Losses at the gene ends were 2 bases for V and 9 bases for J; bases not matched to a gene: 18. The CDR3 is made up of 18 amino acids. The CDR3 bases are TGTGCCAGCAGTGAAAATTGGCAGGGGGTTACCTTAGGTCAAAAACTGTTTTTT. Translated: CASSENWQGVTLGQKLFF.